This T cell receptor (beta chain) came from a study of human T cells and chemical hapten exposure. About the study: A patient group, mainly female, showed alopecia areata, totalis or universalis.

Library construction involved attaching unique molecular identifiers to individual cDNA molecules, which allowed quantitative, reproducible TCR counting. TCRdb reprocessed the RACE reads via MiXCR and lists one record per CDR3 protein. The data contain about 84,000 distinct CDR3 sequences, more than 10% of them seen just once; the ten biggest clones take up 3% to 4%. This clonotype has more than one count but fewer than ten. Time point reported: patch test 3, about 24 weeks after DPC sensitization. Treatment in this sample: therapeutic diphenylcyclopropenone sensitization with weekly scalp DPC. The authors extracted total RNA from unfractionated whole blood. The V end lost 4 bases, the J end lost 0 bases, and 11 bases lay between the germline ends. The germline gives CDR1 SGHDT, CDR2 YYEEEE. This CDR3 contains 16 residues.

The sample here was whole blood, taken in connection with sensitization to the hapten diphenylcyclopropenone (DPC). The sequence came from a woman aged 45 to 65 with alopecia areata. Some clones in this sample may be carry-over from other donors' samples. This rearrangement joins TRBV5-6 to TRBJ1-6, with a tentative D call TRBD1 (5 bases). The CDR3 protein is CASSLGPNSYNSPLHF. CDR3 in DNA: TGTGCCAGCAGCCTGGGGCCAAACTCCTATAATTCACCCCTCCACTTT.